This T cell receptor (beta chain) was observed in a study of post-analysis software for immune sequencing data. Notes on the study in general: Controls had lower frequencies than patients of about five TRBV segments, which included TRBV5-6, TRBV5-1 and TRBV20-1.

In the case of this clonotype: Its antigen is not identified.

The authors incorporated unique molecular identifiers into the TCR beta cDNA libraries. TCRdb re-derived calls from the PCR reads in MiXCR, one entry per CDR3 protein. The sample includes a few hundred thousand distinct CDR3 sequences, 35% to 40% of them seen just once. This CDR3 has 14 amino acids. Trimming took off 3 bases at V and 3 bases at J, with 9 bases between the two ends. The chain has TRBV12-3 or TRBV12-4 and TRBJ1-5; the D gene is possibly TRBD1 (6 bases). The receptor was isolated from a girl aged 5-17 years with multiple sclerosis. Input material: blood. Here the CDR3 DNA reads TGTGCCAGCAGTTTCGGGACAAACAATCAGCCCCAGCATTTT. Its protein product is CASSFGTNNQPQHF.